This paragraph reports one TCR beta chain. CDR3 length: 13 residues. The V gene lost 2 bases and the J gene lost 7 bases, with 10 bases spanning the gap. Germline loops: CDR1 MRHNA, CDR2 SNTAGT. Assay: immunoSEQ multiplex PCR; the TCRdb copy retains only in-frame clones and omits some. The profile covers 65,000 to 75,000 clones, with roughly nine tenths appearing a single time and 1% to 1.2% taken by the ten largest. This entry comes from a study of OX40 agonist ivuxolimab in advanced cancers. The receptor was derived from an adult with an advanced solid tumor such as melanoma, head and neck, liver or kidney cancer. The chain links TRBV6-4 to TRBJ2-3; the D is unclear. Material: CD4+ or CD8+ T cells sorted from blood, obtained in a trial of the OX40 agonist ivuxolimab. This CDR3 reads CASSDGMGNTQYF. The DNA for the CDR3 is TGTGCCAGCAGTGACGGGATGGGGAATACGCAGTATTTT.